The sequence of this TCR beta chain was determined in a study of blood T cell repertoires in COVID-19. This CDR3 region has 17 residues. V shed 6 bases and J 2 bases; nucleotides not matched to a gene: 13. CDR1 and CDR2 (germline): MGHRA, YSYEKL. This table comes from immunoSEQ multiplex PCR, and its TCRdb copy is limited to in-frame clones, with some not included. Of tens of thousands of clones in the sample, approximately 90% were seen once. V and J are TRBV4-1 and TRBJ2-3; TRBD2 aligns across 8 bases. The sequence came from a male donor with acute or convalescent COVID-19. The specimen sequenced was peripheral blood. CDR3 amino acids: CASRPLGAGGSTDTQYF. CDR3 coding DNA: TGCGCCAGCAGGCCCCTAGGGGCGGGGGGTTCCACAGATACGCAGTATTTT.